The clone carrying this TCR beta chain was detected a few times. Its target is not known. In the sorted-subset replicate PCRs, around 0.2 ug DNA, 25,000 to 35,000 T cell genomes, was used. In the original analysis: Filtering of immunoSEQ junctional sequences could not match full-length read filtering. Generated by immunoSEQ multiplex PCR, the TCRdb table keeps only in-frame clones and is missing some. The V and J calls and the clone size are those of that table, but D and trimming were determined from the DNA. This table has under 2,500,000 clones, approximately 96% appearing once. This entry belongs to a study of shared clonotypes between healthy human individuals. The wider study: A donor's plate count was three for CD4 naive and three for CD4 memory; CD8 naive had two and CD8 memory one. Study conclusions and caveats: The study sampled only blood, and tissue repertoires likely differ.

The sequence derives from a young man in good health. Specimen: naive CD4+ T cells sorted from blood. Noted subset: CD45RA+ positively selected.

In DNA, the CDR3 is TGTGCCAGTAGTACCCCCGGGACAGGCAATCAGCCCCAGCATTTT. Its protein product is CASSTPGTGNQPQHF. The J gene is TRBJ1-5, the V gene TRBV19, with 7 bases matching TRBD1. Germline CDR1 reads LNHDA; CDR2 reads SQIVND (reference sequence). Trimming at V came to 4 bases and at J to 2 bases, leaving 5 bases not matched to a gene. CDR3 length equals 15 residues.